This entry lists 11 T cell receptor beta chains sequenced from one sample in a study of blood T cell repertoires in COVID-19. Profiling relied on immunoSEQ multiplex PCR, and the TCRdb table lists in-frame clones only, not all of them. The repertoire includes roughly 80,000 clones, roughly 84% of them detected once, and approximately 3.3% sits in the top ten. The sequencing input was peripheral blood. Receptor source: a man aged 50 or older with acute or convalescent COVID-19.

Written as DNA, the CDR3 is TGTGCCAGCAGTATAGGACAGGGAGGGGGTTCTGGCTACACCTTC. Translating gives CASSIGQGGGSGYTF. This chain joins TRBV2 and TRBJ1-2; 8 nucleotides match TRBD1. Germline CDR1 SNHLY, CDR2 FYNNEI. V lost 5 bases and J lost 7; bases outside the gene matches: 12. This CDR3 has 15 amino acids.

The chain couples TRBV3-1 (or the pseudogene TRBV3-2) to TRBJ2-7; D possibly corresponds to TRBD1 (5 bases). Germline-derived CDR1 and CDR2 are LGHDT and YNNKEL (reference sequence). The length of the CDR3 is 13 residues. Trimming took off 3 bases at V and 3 bases at J, with 9 bases between the two ends. CDR3 coding DNA: TGTGCCAGCAGCCAGTTGGACAACTACGAGCAGTACTTC. Residues: CASSQLDNYEQYF.

The chain has TRBV7-9 and TRBJ1-6; no clear D gene. V lost 5 bases and J 5 bases, leaving 13 bases between the germline ends. The CDR3 length is 15 residues. Germline V lookup: CDR1 SEHNR, CDR2 FQNEAQ (reference sequence). As DNA, the CDR3 is TGTGCCAGCAGCCCTTTTTCACTAGATAATTCACCCCTCCACTTT. Amino acids: CASSPFSLDNSPLHF.

The chain has TRBV7-9 and TRBJ2-5, with D perhaps TRBD2 (6 bases). Germline-derived CDR1 and CDR2 are SEHNR and FQNEAQ (reference sequence). The CDR3 length is 17 residues. The V end was cut by 5 bases, the J end by 1 base, with 20 bases between. The DNA for the CDR3 is TGTGCCAGCAGCCCCCAAGGAGTTACTAGCCTCCAAGAGACCCAGTACTTC. This encodes CASSPQGVTSLQETQYF.

This chain joins TRBV5-6 and TRBJ1-2; tentatively, D is TRBD1 (5 bases). With 0 bases removed from V and 8 bases from J, the gap between germline ends came to 20 bases. The germline V gene encodes CDR1 SGHDT and CDR2 YYEEEE. There are 16 residues in the CDR3. The CDR3 is CASSLARHWGGEGYTF. CDR3 DNA: TGTGCCAGCAGCTTGGCCCGTCACTGGGGGGGAGAGGGCTACACCTTC.

The rearrangement links TRBV27 to TRBJ2-4; 9 bases align to TRBD1. The germline V gene encodes CDR1 MNHEY and CDR2 SMNVEV (reference sequence). There are 15 residues in the CDR3. J gave up 9 bases and V 0 bases, and 6 bases lay outside the gene matches. The DNA of the CDR3 is TGTGCCAGCAGTTTATCGACAGGGGGATTCGGCATTCAGTACTTC. Its translation is CASSLSTGGFGIQYF.

The genes are TRBV5-1 and TRBJ1-1, with unresolved D. The CDR3 loop spans 16 amino acids. V was trimmed by 1 base and J by 1 base, leaving 14 bases between them. Germline assignment: CDR1 SGHRS and CDR2 YFSETQ. Here the CDR3 reads CASSLQAVGWNTEAFF. The CDR3 region has the DNA TGCGCCAGCAGCTTGCAGGCCGTTGGGTGGAACACTGAAGCTTTCTTT.

The V call is TRBV7-2, the J call TRBJ2-3; 11 bases map to TRBD2. The CDR3 has 16 residues. Losses at the gene ends were 5 bases for V and 0 bases for J; bases not matched to a gene: 4. Germline lookup yields CDR1 SGHTA and CDR2 FQGNSA. As DNA, the CDR3 is TGTGCCAGCAGCCAACGACTAGCGGGGAGCACAGATACGCAGTATTTT. Translating gives CASSQRLAGSTDTQYF.

V is TRBV2 and J is TRBJ1-4, with D maybe TRBD1 (6 bases). V lost 1 base, J lost 1 base, and 13 bases lay in between. The CDR3 covers 17 residues. Germline CDR1 SNHLY, CDR2 FYNNEI. The CDR3 bases are TGTGCCAGCAGTGAAGTGTATCACAGGGAAACTAATGAAAAACTGTTTTTT. Protein: CASSEVYHRETNEKLFF.

For this clone: The sample holds other DNA sequences that translate to the same CDR3. The chain carries TRBV5-1 and TRBJ2-2; D is unresolved. Trimming removed 1 base from V and 3 bases from J, with 7 bases in between. Germline CDR1 SGHRS, CDR2 YFSETQ. The CDR3 consists of 14 residues. CDR3 DNA: TGCGCCAGCAGCTTGACCGGAGACACCGGGGAGCTGTTTTTT. Amino acid sequence: CASSLTGDTGELFF.

This chain joins TRBV30 and TRBJ2-7, with 7 bases identical to TRBD2. The CDR3 extends over 14 amino acids. The V segment lost 1 base and the J segment 2 bases; nucleotides outside the gene matches: 5. Germline-derived CDR1 and CDR2 are GTSNPN and SVGIG (reference sequence). The CDR3 sequence: CAWSDLTSPYEQYF. The CDR3 DNA sequence: TGTGCCTGGAGTGACCTGACTAGCCCCTACGAGCAGTACTTC.